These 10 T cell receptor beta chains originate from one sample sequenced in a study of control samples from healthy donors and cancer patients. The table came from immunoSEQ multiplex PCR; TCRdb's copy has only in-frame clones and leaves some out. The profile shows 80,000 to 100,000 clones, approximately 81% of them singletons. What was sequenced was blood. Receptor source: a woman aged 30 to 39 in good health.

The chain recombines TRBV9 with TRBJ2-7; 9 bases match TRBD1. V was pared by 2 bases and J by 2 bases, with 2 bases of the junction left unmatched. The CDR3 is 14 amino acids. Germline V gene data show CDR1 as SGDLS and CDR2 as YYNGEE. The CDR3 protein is CASSVGTGTYEQYF. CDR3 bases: TGTGCCAGCAGCGTTGGGACAGGGACCTACGAGCAGTACTTC.

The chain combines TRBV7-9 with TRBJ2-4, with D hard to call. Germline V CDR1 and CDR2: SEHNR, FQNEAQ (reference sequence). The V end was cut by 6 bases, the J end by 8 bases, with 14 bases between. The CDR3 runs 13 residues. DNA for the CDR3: TGTGCCAGCAGGGAACTCCTGCAGGACATTCAGTACTTC. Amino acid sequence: CASRELLQDIQYF. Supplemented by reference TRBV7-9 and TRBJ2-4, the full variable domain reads DTGVSQNPRHKITKRGQNVTFRCDPISEHNRLYWYRQTLGQGPEFLTYFQNEAQLEKSRLLSDRFSAERPKGSFSTLEIQRTEQGDSAMYLCASRELLQDIQYFGAGTRLSVL.

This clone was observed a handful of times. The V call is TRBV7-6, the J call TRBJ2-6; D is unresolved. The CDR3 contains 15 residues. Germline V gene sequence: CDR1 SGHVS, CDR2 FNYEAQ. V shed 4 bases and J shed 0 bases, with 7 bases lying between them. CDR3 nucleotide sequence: TGTGCCAGCAGCTCAATGGGCTCTGGGGCCAACGTCCTGACTTTC. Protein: CASSSMGSGANVLTF.

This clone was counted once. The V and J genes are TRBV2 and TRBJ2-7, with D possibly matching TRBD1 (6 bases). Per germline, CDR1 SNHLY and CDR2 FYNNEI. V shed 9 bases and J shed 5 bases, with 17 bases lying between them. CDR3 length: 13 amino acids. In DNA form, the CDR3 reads TGTGCCAGTGCCCAGAGGGGGATCCACGAGCAGTACTTC. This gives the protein CASAQRGIHEQYF.

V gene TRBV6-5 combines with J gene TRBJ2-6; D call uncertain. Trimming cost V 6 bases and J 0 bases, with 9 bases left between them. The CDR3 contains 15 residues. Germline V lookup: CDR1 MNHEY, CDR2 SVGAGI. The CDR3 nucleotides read TGTGCCAGCAGGGGTGCCAGCTCTGGGGCCAACGTCCTGACTTTC. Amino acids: CASRGASSGANVLTF.

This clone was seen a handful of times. CDR3 sequence (DNA): TGCAGCGTTGAAGACGGCTTAAACTCTGGAAACACCATATATTTT. It is translated as CSVEDGLNSGNTIYF. This chain uses TRBV29-1 with TRBJ1-3; the D is unclear. The CDR3 loop spans 15 amino acids. V dropped 0 bases and J dropped 0 bases, with 9 bases sitting between them. Germline V gene lookup returns CDR1 SQVTM and CDR2 ANQGSEA.

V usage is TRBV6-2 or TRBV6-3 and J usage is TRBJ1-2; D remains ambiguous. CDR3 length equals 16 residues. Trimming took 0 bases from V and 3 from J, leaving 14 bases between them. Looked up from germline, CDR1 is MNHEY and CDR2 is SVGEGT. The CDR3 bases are TGTGCCAGCAGTTACTCAGTCGGAGGAGACTACTATGGCTACACCTTC. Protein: CASSYSVGGDYYGYTF.

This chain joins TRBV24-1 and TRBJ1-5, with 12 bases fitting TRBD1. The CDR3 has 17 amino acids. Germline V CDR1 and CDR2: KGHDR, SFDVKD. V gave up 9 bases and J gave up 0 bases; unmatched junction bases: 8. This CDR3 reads CATEGQGARYSNQPQHF. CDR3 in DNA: TGTGCCACCGAGGGACAGGGGGCTAGATATAGCAATCAGCCCCAGCATTTT.

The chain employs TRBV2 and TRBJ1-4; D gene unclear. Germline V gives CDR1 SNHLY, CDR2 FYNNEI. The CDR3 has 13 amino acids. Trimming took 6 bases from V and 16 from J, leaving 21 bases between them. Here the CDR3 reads CASRELSSTVRFF. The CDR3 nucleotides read TGTGCCAGCAGAGAACTCTCCTCGACCGTCCGGTTTTTT.

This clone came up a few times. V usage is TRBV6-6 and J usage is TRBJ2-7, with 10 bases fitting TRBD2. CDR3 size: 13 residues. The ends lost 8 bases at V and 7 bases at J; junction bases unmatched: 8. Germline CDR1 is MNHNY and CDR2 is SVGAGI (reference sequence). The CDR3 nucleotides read TGTGCCAGCCGGCCAGCGGGGGGGCGGGAGCAGTACTTC. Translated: CASRPAGGREQYF.